One and the same sample provided the 9 T cell receptor beta chains below, sequenced in a study of T cell responses to AZD1222 COVID-19 vaccine. Clones were read by immunoSEQ multiplex PCR, and TCRdb kept only the in-frame ones, dropping some. Here the sample spans 95,000 to 110,000 clones, about 89% being singletons. Sequenced material: peripheral blood, taken 28 days after the second dose of the MenACWY control vaccine. These receptors were taken from an adult who received the MenACWY meningococcal vaccine as a control.

The chain combines TRBV7-8 with TRBJ1-2, with 7 bases aligning to TRBD1. Germline V gene sequence: CDR1 SGHVS, CDR2 FQNEAQ. CDR3 size: 14 residues. V lost 5 bases and J lost 7; bases outside the gene matches: 10. The CDR3 region has the DNA TGTGCCAGCAGCCCTCAGACAGGGCAGATTGGCTACACCTTC. It specifies CASSPQTGQIGYTF. The full variable domain, completed using reference TRBV7-8 and TRBJ1-2, is GAGVSQSPRYKVAKRGQDVALRCDPISGHVSLFWYQQALGQGPEFLTYFQNEAQLDKSGLPSDRFFAERPEGSVSTLKIQRTQQEDSAVYLCASSPQTGQIGYTFGSGTRLTVV.

The rearrangement links TRBV6-5 to TRBJ2-2, with D unclear. Germline V gene lookup returns CDR1 MNHEY and CDR2 SVGAGI. This CDR3 is built from 15 residues. Between the trimmed V and J ends, which lost 0 bases and 4 bases, there was a span of 9 bases. In DNA form, the CDR3 reads TGTGCCAGCAGTTACTCCGGGTACGGCACCGGGGAGCTGTTTTTT. Translating gives CASSYSGYGTGELFF.

This chain joins TRBV4-1 and TRBJ1-2; D remains ambiguous. Germline CDR1 and CDR2: MGHRA and YSYEKL. The CDR3 length is 14 residues. Trimming cost V 0 bases and J 4 bases, with 9 bases left between them. Written as DNA, the CDR3 is TGCGCCAGCAGCCAAGACCCCAACCGCTATGGCTACACCTTC. The encoded protein is CASSQDPNRYGYTF.

The J gene is TRBJ1-4, the V gene TRBV30; the match to TRBD1 covers 7 bases. Germline V lookup: CDR1 GTSNPN, CDR2 SVGIG (reference sequence). This CDR3 comprises 18 residues. The ends lost 2 bases at V and 0 bases at J; junction bases unmatched: 12. The CDR3 loop reads CAWSPRPGQAATNEKLFF. The CDR3 DNA follows: TGTGCCTGGAGTCCAAGACCCGGACAGGCGGCAACTAATGAAAAACTGTTTTTT.

The rearrangement uses TRBV6-2 or TRBV6-3 and TRBJ1-2, with 9 bases aligning to TRBD1. Germline V gene sequence: CDR1 MNHEY, CDR2 SVGEGT. The CDR3 is 14 residues long. V lost 6 bases to trimming and J lost 7 bases; unmatched junction nucleotides: 9. The CDR3 sequence: CASSPTDRGSGYTF. Written as DNA, the CDR3 is TGTGCCAGCAGCCCTACGGACAGGGGAAGTGGCTACACCTTC.

The V call is TRBV24-1, the J call TRBJ2-7, with 9 bases identical to TRBD1. The V and J ends lost 5 bases and 6 bases, in that order; junction bases with no gene match: 13. CDR1 KGHDR and CDR2 SFDVKD come from the germline V gene. The CDR3 loop spans 16 amino acids. As DNA, the CDR3 is TGTGCCACCAGTGGGTCTATTGGGACAGGGCCTGTCGAGCAGTACTTC. Its translation: CATSGSIGTGPVEQYF.

This clone was seen a single time. The genes are TRBV18 and TRBJ1-5, with a weak D call TRBD1 (5 bases). V was trimmed by 5 bases and J by 5 bases, leaving 13 bases between them. CDR3 length equals 14 residues. CDR1 and CDR2 from the germline V gene are KGHSH and LQKENI. CDR3 loop: CASSSGNVDQPQHF. The CDR3 DNA reads TGTGCCAGCTCATCAGGGAACGTAGATCAGCCCCAGCATTTT.

This chain uses TRBV7-3 with TRBJ1-1, with D unresolved. The V and J ends lost 2 bases and 3 bases respectively, with 7 bases between them. Germline-derived CDR1 and CDR2 are SGHTA and FQGTGA. CDR3 length: 13 residues. This CDR3 reads CASSLSIDTEAFF. In DNA form, the CDR3 reads TGTGCCAGCAGCTTATCCATAGACACTGAAGCTTTCTTT.

This clone has just one count. This chain connects TRBV19 to TRBJ1-1, with TRBD1 matching over 10 bases. CDR1 LNHDA and CDR2 SQIVND come from the germline V gene (reference sequence). The length of the CDR3 is 17 residues. V gave up 3 bases and J gave up 6 bases; unmatched junction bases: 13. The CDR3 loop reads CASSITLLGQGSPEAFF. The DNA of the CDR3 is TGTGCCAGTAGTATCACGCTGCTGGGACAGGGGTCCCCTGAAGCTTTCTTT.